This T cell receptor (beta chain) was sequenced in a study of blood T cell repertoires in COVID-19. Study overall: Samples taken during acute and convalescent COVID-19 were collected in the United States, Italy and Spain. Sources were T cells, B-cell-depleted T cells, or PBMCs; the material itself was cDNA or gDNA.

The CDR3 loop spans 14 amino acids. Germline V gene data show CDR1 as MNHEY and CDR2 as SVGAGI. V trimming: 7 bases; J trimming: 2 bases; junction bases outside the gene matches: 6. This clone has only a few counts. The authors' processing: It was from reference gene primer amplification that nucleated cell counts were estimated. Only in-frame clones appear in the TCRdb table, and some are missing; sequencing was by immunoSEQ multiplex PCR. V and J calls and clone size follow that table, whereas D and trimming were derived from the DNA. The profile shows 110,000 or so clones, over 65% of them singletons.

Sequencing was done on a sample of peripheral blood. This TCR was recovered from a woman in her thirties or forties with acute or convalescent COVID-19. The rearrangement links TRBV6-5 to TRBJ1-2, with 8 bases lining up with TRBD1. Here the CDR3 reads CASTSGTGNYGYTF. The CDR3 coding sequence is TGTGCCAGCACCTCCGGGACAGGAAACTATGGCTACACCTTC.